This T cell receptor beta chain was identified in a study of regulatory T cells in long-lasting Graves disease. Study-wide points: Samples came from peripheral blood alone, without thyroid tissue. Persistent disease samples used TRBV28, TRBJ1-2 and TRBJ2-5 preferentially.

This clonotype was detected only a few times. Its antigen is as yet unknown. This may come from a read error, since a much larger clone is one base off. The time point is: newly diagnosed GD, antithyroid drugs for less than 3 months. Making the TCR library involved RNA that had been extracted from PBMCs. Graves' disease diagnoses followed American Thyroid Association guidelines. Both iRepertoire HTBI primers and Arm-PCR of CDR3 regions were used to build the TCR beta libraries. TCRdb passed the multiplex PCR reads through MiXCR, listing each CDR3 protein once. Among approximately 400,000 distinct CDR3 sequences listed, about 12% were seen once. Germline-derived CDR1 and CDR2 are SGHAT and FQNNGV. The CDR3 has 18 residues. Trimming cost V 4 bases and J 2 bases, with 20 bases left between them. This sample was shared with a second study, whose subject was T cells in Graves' hyperthyroidism and ophthalmopathy. That paper notes: A lack of ophthalmopathy progression within 18 months defined stable Graves' hyperthyroidism.

The gene calls are TRBV11-2 and TRBJ2-2; the D gene could be TRBD1 or TRBD2 (6 bases each). The specimen comprised peripheral blood mononuclear cells (PBMCs), sampled at new diagnosis, from a patient treated with antithyroid drugs. This receptor was obtained from a woman aged 18-30 years with Graves disease. The CDR3 region is CASSSIGGSLENTGELFF. DNA for the CDR3: TGTGCCAGCAGCTCAATAGGGGGGTCCCTAGAAAACACCGGGGAGCTGTTTTTT.